These 25 T cell receptor beta chains were sequenced from one sample in a study of cytomegalovirus exposure and HLA in healthy donors. Researchers ran the PCR with 60 Vbeta and 13 Jbeta primers. TCRdb keeps only in-frame clones here, not all; method: immunoSEQ multiplex PCR. The sample includes more than 150,000 clones, about 85% seen only once; the top ten take 3.8%. The sample taken for sequencing was PBMCs. Every receptor here comes from a man aged 45-60 years in good health and CMV-seronegative.

CDR3 in DNA: TGTGCCAGCAGCTCTAGTTGGGGAGTGTATGAAAAACTGTTTTTT. This encodes CASSSSWGVYEKLFF. The chain recombines TRBV7-2 with TRBJ1-4; no definite D call. Germline assignment: CDR1 SGHTA and CDR2 FQGNSA. V was cut by 4 bases and J by 6 bases, with 15 bases left in between. CDR3 size: 15 residues.

This chain uses TRBV7-3 with TRBJ1-1; D gene ambiguous. The V gene's germline CDR1 is SGHTA and CDR2 FQGTGA. The CDR3 loop spans 13 amino acids. V was clipped by 4 bases and J by 3 bases, with 9 bases between them. DNA of the CDR3: TGTGCCAGCAGCTCGCGGGAACACACTGAAGCTTTCTTT. It specifies CASSSREHTEAFF. Filled out from reference TRBV7-3 and TRBJ1-1, the complete variable domain reads GAGVSQTPSNKVTEKGKYVELRCDPISGHTALYWYRQSLGQGPEFLIYFQGTGAADDSGLPNDRFFAVRPEGSVSTLKIQRTERGDSAVYLCASSSREHTEAFFGQGTRLTVV.

The V call is TRBV10-3, the J call TRBJ2-1; 9 bases map to TRBD1. The V segment lost 6 bases and the J segment 6 bases; nucleotides outside the gene matches: 3. The CDR3 is 13 amino acids. CDR1 and CDR2 (germline): ENHRY, SYGVKD. CDR3 in amino acids: CAISRDRANEQFF. Written as DNA, the CDR3 is TGTGCCATCAGCCGGGACAGGGCCAATGAGCAGTTCTTC.

The chain uses TRBV28 and TRBJ1-5; 7 bases map to TRBD1. The germline V gene encodes CDR1 MDHEN and CDR2 SYDVKM. The ends lost 5 bases at V and 1 base at J; junction bases unmatched: 8. The CDR3 runs 16 residues. This CDR3 reads CASSPTGQRSNQPQHF. For the CDR3, the DNA is TGTGCCAGCAGTCCCACGGGACAGAGAAGCAATCAGCCCCAGCATTTT.

The V call is TRBV7-9, the J call TRBJ1-6; tentative D call: TRBD1 (6 bases). Trimming stripped 5 bases from V and 8 bases from J, with 13 bases between. Germline lookup yields CDR1 SEHNR and CDR2 FQNEAQ (reference sequence). CDR3 length: 14 residues. The CDR3 region has the DNA TGTGCCAGCAGCCTCGGCCCAGGGGATTCACCCCTCCACTTT. Amino acid sequence: CASSLGPGDSPLHF.

V usage is TRBV2 and J usage is TRBJ1-2, with 8 nucleotides matching TRBD1. J was trimmed by 7 bases and V by 5 bases; bases with no gene match: 6. CDR3 size: 13 residues. In germline, CDR1 is SNHLY, CDR2 FYNNEI. CDR3 sequence (DNA): TGTGCCAGCAGTTCGACAGGGGAACGTGGCTACACCTTC. Residues: CASSSTGERGYTF.

The J gene is TRBJ2-1, the V gene TRBV27; 8 bases fit TRBD2. The V segment lost 1 base and the J segment 1 base; nucleotides outside the gene matches: 6. The germline V gene has CDR1 MNHEY and CDR2 SMNVEV (reference sequence). The CDR3 has 17 amino acids. CDR3 in amino acids: CASSLYGGAASYNEQFF. The CDR3 DNA is TGTGCCAGCAGTTTATACGGGGGGGCAGCTTCCTACAATGAGCAGTTCTTC.

This clone has more than one count but fewer than ten. J is TRBJ2-3 and V is TRBV5-1; D gene ambiguous. Trimming stripped 4 bases from V and 4 bases from J, with 13 bases between. Per germline, CDR1 SGHRS and CDR2 YFSETQ. This CDR3 is built from 14 residues. CDR3 DNA sequence: TGCGCCAGCAGCGACGGAGTGGTTGCAGATACGCAGTATTTT. Amino acid sequence: CASSDGVVADTQYF.

This clone came up once. CDR3 coding DNA: TGTGCCAGCAGCTTTGACAGACTGGACAATGAGCAGTTCTTC. It codes for CASSFDRLDNEQFF. The rearrangement uses TRBV5-6 and TRBJ2-1, with D perhaps TRBD1 (5 bases). CDR1 SGHDT and CDR2 YYEEEE come from the germline V gene. The CDR3 is 14 residues long. The ends were cut back, 2 bases at V and 5 bases at J, with 11 bases in the middle.

The chain employs TRBV7-2 and TRBJ1-2; the D is unclear. The germline V gene encodes CDR1 SGHTA and CDR2 FQGNSA. The CDR3 spans 13 residues. The V end lost 3 bases, the J end lost 4 bases, and 9 bases lay between the germline ends. The CDR3 nucleotides read TGTGCCAGCAGCTTTGGGCGGGCCTATGGCTACACCTTC. As protein: CASSFGRAYGYTF. The full variable domain, its missing parts supplied by reference TRBV7-2 and TRBJ1-2, is GAGVSQSPSNKVTEKGKDVELRCDPISGHTALYWYRQSLGQGLEFLIYFQGNSAPDKSGLPSDRFSAERTGGSVSTLTIQRTQQEDSAVYLCASSFGRAYGYTFGSGTRLTVV.

The gene calls are TRBV7-2 and TRBJ2-5, with D perhaps matching TRBD2 (7 bases). The J call may be mistaken, given a closer DNA end match to TRBJ2-7. This CDR3 is 15 amino acids long. CDR1 and CDR2 from the germline V gene are SGHTA and FQGNSA. For the CDR3, the DNA is TGTGCCAGCAGCTTACGGCGGGGGCCTGAATACGAGCAGTACTTC. It is translated as CASSLRRGPEYEQYF.

The rearrangement links TRBV10-1 to TRBJ2-2; D call uncertain. This CDR3 has 13 amino acids. V lost 4 bases and J lost 1, with 4 bases in between. From germline, CDR1 is WNHNN and CDR2 SYGVQD (reference sequence). CDR3 sequence: CASSAVNTGELFF. CDR3 DNA: TGCGCCAGCAGTGCAGTGAACACCGGGGAGCTGTTTTTT.

With regard to this clone: This specimen includes other DNA sequences encoding the same CDR3. V is TRBV6-6 and J is TRBJ1-1, with D maybe TRBD1 (5 bases). Between the trimmed V and J ends, which lost 9 bases and 0 bases, there was a span of 17 bases. This CDR3 spans 15 amino acids. The germline V gene encodes CDR1 MNHNY and CDR2 SVGAGI (reference sequence). The CDR3 reads CASRNGGYMNTEAFF. The CDR3 DNA follows: TGTGCCAGTCGTAACGGGGGGTACATGAACACTGAAGCTTTCTTT.

V is TRBV6-1 and J is TRBJ1-3, with TRBD1 as a possible D gene (5 bases). The germline gives CDR1 MNHNS, CDR2 SASEGT. There are 15 residues in the CDR3. Trimming took off 6 bases at V and 0 bases at J, with 12 bases between the two ends. The CDR3 DNA follows: TGTGCCAGCAGAGACCAGGGTCTCTCTGGAAACACCATATATTTT. This sequence encodes CASRDQGLSGNTIYF.

This sequence joins TRBV4-2 and TRBJ2-3, with D perhaps matching TRBD2 (6 bases). The ends were cut back, 0 bases at V and 0 bases at J, with 7 bases in the middle. CDR3 size: 15 residues. Germline lookup yields CDR1 LGHNA and CDR2 YNFKEQ. The CDR3: CASSQEGGSTDTQYF. Here the CDR3 DNA reads TGTGCCAGCAGCCAAGAAGGAGGGAGCACAGATACGCAGTATTTT.

The chain has TRBV5-6 and TRBJ2-3, with 7 bases matching TRBD2. The J segment lost 5 bases and the V segment lost 2 bases, leaving 5 bases of the junction unmatched. The germline gives CDR1 SGHDT, CDR2 YYEEEE. The CDR3 sequence is 14 residues long. CDR3: CASSFNPGGDTQYF. CDR3 DNA sequence: TGTGCCAGCAGCTTCAATCCGGGGGGAGATACGCAGTATTTT.

The chain carries TRBV10-3 and TRBJ2-5, with 7 nucleotides matching TRBD1. V dropped 5 bases and J dropped 3; count of bases not matched to a gene: 6. The CDR3 runs to 14 residues. Germline V lookup: CDR1 ENHRY, CDR2 SYGVKD. For the CDR3, the DNA is TGTGCCATCAGTTCCGGGCAGGGGGAAGAGACCCAGTACTTC. Translated: CAISSGQGEETQYF.

The V call is TRBV5-6, the J call TRBJ1-4, with D possibly being TRBD1 (5 bases). The CDR3 length is 18 residues. The ends were cut back, 0 bases at V and 4 bases at J, with 19 bases in the middle. Germline V gives CDR1 SGHDT, CDR2 YYEEEE. CDR3 loop: CASSLVSPGGRINEKLFF. Here the CDR3 DNA reads TGTGCCAGCAGCTTGGTCTCCCCCGGGGGACGGATTAATGAAAAACTGTTTTTT.

The rearrangement uses TRBV5-3 and TRBJ1-5; D remains unclear. TRBV5-3 is treated as an ORF (open reading frame) with a function not yet certain. The length of the CDR3 is 15 residues. The germline V and J ends were trimmed by 4 bases and 7 bases, with 18 bases remaining between them. The CDR3 sequence is CARSAGEGSGQPQHF. In DNA, the CDR3 is TGTGCCAGAAGCGCTGGGGAGGGCTCGGGACAGCCCCAGCATTTT.

The V gene is TRBV6-1, the J gene TRBJ1-5; D is ambiguous. There are 14 residues in the CDR3. CDR1 is MNHNS, CDR2 SASEGT, per germline. Trimming shortened V by 2 bases and J by 7 bases, and 12 bases separated the two germline ends. Written as DNA, the CDR3 is TGTGCCAGCAGTGAAAATGAGGGTGTACAGCCCCAGCATTTT. It encodes CASSENEGVQPQHF.

CDR3 bases: TGTGCCAGCAGGCTGGGGGGAAATTCACCCCTCCACTTT. It translates to CASRLGGNSPLHF. The V call is TRBV7-2, the J call TRBJ1-6; a possible D gene is TRBD1 (5 bases). V was pared by 6 bases and J by 7 bases, with 10 bases between. CDR1 is SGHTA, CDR2 FQGNSA, per germline. CDR3 length: 13 amino acids.

The chain joins TRBV7-8 to TRBJ1-2, with D possibly matching TRBD1 (5 bases). The CDR3 loop spans 12 amino acids. Trimming took off 5 bases at V and 1 base at J, with 5 bases between the two ends. Germline-derived CDR1 and CDR2 are SGHVS and FQNEAQ. CDR3 nucleotides: TGTGCCAGCAGCCAGGGTAACTATGGCTACACCTTC. Its protein is CASSQGNYGYTF.

This clone was found a few times. The same CDR3 also results from other DNA sequences found in this sample. The chain employs TRBV30 and TRBJ1-3; D not resolved. This CDR3 is 12 amino acids long. The germline V and J ends were trimmed by 4 bases and 1 base, with 5 bases remaining between them. Germline CDR1 GTSNPN, CDR2 SVGIG (reference sequence). CDR3 sequence reads: CAWTGSGNTIYF. The CDR3 nucleotides are TGTGCCTGGACGGGGTCTGGAAACACCATATATTTT.

V is TRBV28 and J is TRBJ2-7; TRBD2 is a possible D gene (5 bases). This CDR3 is 13 amino acids long. Trimming removed 6 bases at V and 0 bases at J, with 9 bases between. Per the germline V gene, CDR1 is MDHEN and CDR2 is SYDVKM. CDR3 coding DNA: TGTGCCAGCAGCCAAGGGAGCTCCTACGAGCAGTACTTC. Its translation: CASSQGSSYEQYF. The entire variable domain, with the rest obtained from reference TRBV28 and TRBJ2-7, is as follows: DVKVTQSSRYLVKRTGEKVFLECVQDMDHENMFWYRQDPGLGLRLIYFSYDVKMKEKGDIPEGYSVSREKKERFSLILESASTNQTSMYLCASSQGSSYEQYFGPGTRLTVT.

The V gene is TRBV10-3, the J gene TRBJ1-2, with a weak D call TRBD1 (6 bases). CDR1 and CDR2 from the germline V gene are ENHRY and SYGVKD. Trimming took 0 bases from V and 0 from J, leaving 14 bases between them. The CDR3 covers 17 residues. DNA for the CDR3: TGTGCCATCAGTGAGTCGAGTACAGGGATTACTAACTATGGCTACACCTTC. Its protein product is CAISESSTGITNYGYTF.